Listed here is a single T cell receptor beta chain. Antigen unknown. V lost 5 bases and J lost 0, with 13 bases in between. Germline assignment: CDR1 MNHEY and CDR2 SMNVEV (reference sequence). The CDR3 totals 15 residues. The PCR had 60 Vbeta and 13 Jbeta primers. Method: immunoSEQ multiplex PCR; TCRdb's copy keeps in-frame clones and lacks some. This table has about 190,000 clones, roughly 73% appearing once. The donors were healthy bone marrow donors. In nominal health when sampled, donors likely had unrecorded immune exposures nonetheless. The data originate from a study of cytomegalovirus exposure and HLA in healthy donors. Study-wide findings and caveats: Three of the chains that were CMV-associated were confirmed in vitro to be specific for CMV antigens. Reported results showed that the classifier diagnosed cytomegalovirus status with high specificity and sensitivity.

This chain joins TRBV27 and TRBJ1-2; D perhaps matches TRBD1 (5 bases). The TCR originated in a woman in her 30s in good health and CMV-seropositive. Input material: PBMCs. CDR3 nucleotide sequence: TGTGCCAGCAGTCCGAGACAGCTCTCTAACTATGGCTACACCTTC. It translates to CASSPRQLSNYGYTF.